Following are 13 T cell receptor beta chains from one sample sequenced in a study of early T cells in non-severe SARS-CoV-2 infection (dated by TCRdb to about 2021). The receptor library was made with 5' RACE. Sequencing was performed on a NextSeq 500. The raw public reads went through TCRdb reprocessing: fastp at Q25, MiXCR clone calling, in-frame beta chains kept. Rows merge per CDR3 protein into single entries with the most common DNA and genes. The sample has around 70,000 distinct CDR3 sequences on record, 9.5% to 15% of them singletons. 3.5% to 5% of the sample is in the top ten clones. The sample was whole blood. The receptors were sampled from an adult who was a healthcare worker with PCR-confirmed SARS-CoV-2 infection or an uninfected control (not recorded which).

The CDR3 nucleotides are TGCGCCAGCAGCCAAGGACTAGACTACGAGCAGTACTTC. This sequence encodes CASSQGLDYEQYF. This chain joins TRBV4-1 and TRBJ2-7; a weak D match, TRBD2 (6 bases). In germline, CDR1 is MGHRA, CDR2 YSYEKL. The CDR3 length is 13 residues. Trimming pared 1 base from V and 3 bases from J, leaving 7 bases between.

There are many counts of this clonotype. J is TRBJ2-5 and V is TRBV2; tentatively, D is TRBD1 or TRBD2 (5 bases each). The V gene lost 5 bases and the J gene lost 4 bases, with 11 bases spanning the gap. CDR1 is SNHLY, CDR2 FYNNEI, per germline. The CDR3 contains 13 residues. CDR3 loop: CASSRDPPETQYF. The CDR3 DNA is TGTGCCAGCAGTCGGGACCCCCCAGAGACCCAGTACTTC.

Many counts were recorded for this clonotype. The chain combines TRBV10-1 with TRBJ1-1; D gene unclear. The CDR3 has 15 amino acids. Germline V gives CDR1 WNHNN, CDR2 SYGVQD (reference sequence). V was trimmed by 2 bases and J by 0 bases, leaving 10 bases between them. The CDR3 DNA follows: TGCGCCAGCAGTGAGCCAGATTTAATGAACACTGAAGCTTTCTTT. Amino acids: CASSEPDLMNTEAFF.

This clonotype turned up a few times. The chain joins TRBV11-3 to TRBJ2-5; D tentatively reads TRBD1 or TRBD2 (6 bases each). The CDR3 sequence is 16 residues long. Germline V gene lookup returns CDR1 SGHNT and CDR2 YENEEA. V was pared by 2 bases and J by 1 base, with 14 bases between. As DNA, the CDR3 is TGTGCCAGCAGCTTAAGGGTAGGAGGGGGCCAAGAGACCCAGTACTTC. It is translated as CASSLRVGGGQETQYF. Full variable domain (outside the CDR3, taken from reference TRBV11-3 and TRBJ2-5): EAGVVQSPRYKIIEKKQPVAFWCNPISGHNTLYWYLQNLGQGPELLIRYENEEAVDDSQLPKDRFSAERLKGVDSTLKIQPAELGDSAVYLCASSLRVGGGQETQYFGPGTRLLVL.

This clonotype was counted at least ten times. The chain has TRBV6-5 and TRBJ1-2; no definite D call. CDR1 and CDR2 (germline): MNHEY, SVGAGI. The CDR3 totals 13 residues. V was trimmed by 5 bases and J by 4 bases, leaving 11 bases between them. The CDR3 spells CASSPDGFYGYTF. CDR3 in DNA: TGTGCCAGCAGTCCTGACGGATTCTATGGCTACACCTTC.

In this sample, this clonotype turned up a few times. J is TRBJ2-3 and V is TRBV28; 8 nucleotides match TRBD1. This CDR3 contains 16 residues. Germline values: CDR1 MDHEN, CDR2 SYDVKM. V shed 3 bases, J shed 2 bases, and the junction held 7 bases outside the gene matches. CDR3 sequence: CASSFRTGKDTDTQYF. The CDR3 DNA is TGTGCCAGCAGTTTCCGGACAGGGAAGGACACAGATACGCAGTATTTT.

This clonotype turned up a few times. The chain couples TRBV3-1 to TRBJ2-7, with D possibly being TRBD1 or TRBD2 (5 bases each). The CDR3 covers 11 residues. CDR1 is LGHDT and CDR2 is YNNKEL in the germline V gene (reference sequence). The V gene lost 8 bases and the J gene lost 3 bases, with 8 bases spanning the gap. CDR3 amino acids: CASQRGYEQYF. CDR3 coding DNA: TGTGCCAGCCAGAGGGGCTACGAGCAGTACTTC.

This clonotype was seen ten or more times. The chain uses TRBV18 and TRBJ2-7; TRBD1 agrees at 10 bases. Germline values: CDR1 KGHSH, CDR2 LQKENI. CDR3 length: 14 residues. V dropped 3 bases and J dropped 3; count of bases not matched to a gene: 2. For the CDR3, the DNA is TGTGCCAGCTCACCTGGGACAGGGGACTACGAGCAGTACTTC. Its translation is CASSPGTGDYEQYF.

This clonotype was seen only a few times. This chain connects TRBV7-3 to TRBJ2-1, with 8 bases identical to TRBD2. The CDR3 extends over 15 amino acids. CDR1 and CDR2 (germline): SGHTA, FQGTGA. Losses at the gene ends were 5 bases for V and 5 bases for J; bases not matched to a gene: 8. The CDR3 nucleotides read TGTGCCAGCAGCCCCGGGACTAGGAGAGACAATGAGCAGTTCTTC. Amino acid sequence: CASSPGTRRDNEQFF.

This clonotype has a handful of counts. This chain uses TRBV12-3 or TRBV12-4 with TRBJ2-3; a weak D match, TRBD1 (6 bases). This CDR3 has 15 amino acids. Trimming left V 5 bases short and J 1 base short, with 13 bases between. The CDR3 reads CASSPGPGGTDTQYF. The CDR3 DNA reads as TGTGCCAGCAGTCCGGGACCAGGGGGCACAGATACGCAGTATTTT.

This clonotype turned up a few times. The chain employs TRBV9 and TRBJ2-5; TRBD2 is a possible D gene (6 bases). The germline V and J ends were trimmed by 0 bases and 5 bases, with 14 bases remaining between them. The CDR3 contains 15 residues. Per the germline V gene, CDR1 is SGDLS and CDR2 is YYNGEE. CDR3 nucleotide sequence: TGTGCCAGCAGCGTAGGCGGGACCCGAGGGGAGACCCAGTACTTC. Residues: CASSVGGTRGETQYF.

This clonotype was seen many times. The gene calls are TRBV7-9 and TRBJ2-2; no firm D call. The CDR3 runs to 12 residues. Germline CDR1 reads SEHNR; CDR2 reads FQNEAQ (reference sequence). The V end was cut by 7 bases, the J end by 7 bases, with 10 bases between. The CDR3 region has the DNA TGTGCCAGCACCCTTCTGAGCGGGGAGCTGTTTTTT. This codes for CASTLLSGELFF.

The chain links TRBV4-1 to TRBJ2-3; the match to TRBD2 covers 9 bases. Losses at the gene ends were 6 bases for V and 5 bases for J; bases not matched to a gene: 15. CDR1 is MGHRA and CDR2 is YSYEKL in the germline V gene. The CDR3 loop spans 17 amino acids. The CDR3 spells CASSLWGASGIGDTQYF. In DNA, the CDR3 is TGCGCCAGCAGTCTATGGGGGGCTAGCGGGATAGGAGATACGCAGTATTTT.